These T cell receptor beta chains were read from a single sample in a study of vaccination effects on CD4 cells after COVID-19. Assay used: immunoSEQ multiplex PCR; TCRdb lists only in-frame clones, some missing. The data contain about 20,000 clones, 70% of them seen just once; the ten biggest clones take up about a sixth. Their antigens are not known. Sequenced material: CD4+ T cells from PBMCs cultured with HCoV-229E spike peptides, taken before COVID-19 vaccination. The receptors derive from a human donor who received a COVID-19 vaccine. Each CDR3 is given with its conserved first and last residue.

V gene: TRBV6-4; CDR3 protein: CASSAGTGGYEQYF
V gene: TRBV5-1; CDR3 protein: CASSLAWDHEAFF
V gene: TRBV7-2; CDR3 protein: CASRHLKRESYNEQFF
V gene: TRBV11-2; CDR3 protein: CASSPAQGWGTEAFF
V gene: TRBV7-9; CDR3 protein: CASSGGSNSPLHF
V gene: TRBV5-6; CDR3 protein: CASSGGGPTDTQYF
V gene: TRBV7-2; CDR3 protein: CASSSPQRGGTDTQYF
V gene: TRBV7-2; CDR3 protein: CASSSSGYEQYF
V gene: TRBV9; CDR3 protein: CASSAGTIPRETQYF
V gene: TRBV10-3; CDR3 protein: CATSGQGSYEQYF
V gene: TRBV7-6; CDR3 protein: CASSLFSGSTDTQYF
V gene: TRBV7-9; CDR3 protein: CASSLEAVYGYTF
V gene: TRBV5-6; CDR3 protein: CASSSTGGYEQYF
V gene: TRBV30; CDR3 protein: CAWTPPGRGGRNEQFF
V gene: TRBV11-3; CDR3 protein: CASSLGGLSTDTQYF
V gene: TRBV6-5; CDR3 protein: CASSSGQGGNQPQHF
V gene: TRBV30; CDR3 protein: CAWKVGGTDTQYF
V gene: TRBV6-1; CDR3 protein: CASSEWVNQPQHF
V gene: TRBV27; CDR3 protein: CASSLGVYRTGGNGYTF
V gene: TRBV3-1/TRBV3-2; CDR3 protein: CASSQGAAEIYEQYF